This TCR beta chain originates from a study of T-cell memory formation after mild COVID-19. V was clipped by 5 bases and J by 1 base; unmatched bases: 9. The CDR3 consists of 16 residues. Worth noting for this clonotype: The antigen remains undetermined.

TCRdb fed the 5' RACE reads into MiXCR, producing one record per CDR3 protein. Of around 300,000 distinct CDR3 sequences in the sample, 13% are singletons; the top ten hold about 21%. Study findings and constraints: Second-wave clones reaching peak frequency on day 37 lacked confirmed SARS-CoV-2 specificity. Contracting CD4+ clones sat mainly in CM and EM; CD8+ in EMRA. Within pre-infection memory, some responding clones were found, suggesting cross-reactive memory joined.

The sequencing input was PBMCs or a T cell subset sorted from them (not recorded which). This receptor was identified in a man aged 18-30 years who had mild COVID-19 (a few samples of this study predate the infection). Cell type and time point are not known. The chain carries TRBV12-3 or TRBV12-4 and TRBJ1-1; 8 bases map to TRBD1. Here the CDR3 reads CASSRTPGQENTEAFF. DNA for the CDR3: TGTGCCAGCAGTCGCACGCCGGGACAGGAGAACACTGAAGCTTTCTTT.